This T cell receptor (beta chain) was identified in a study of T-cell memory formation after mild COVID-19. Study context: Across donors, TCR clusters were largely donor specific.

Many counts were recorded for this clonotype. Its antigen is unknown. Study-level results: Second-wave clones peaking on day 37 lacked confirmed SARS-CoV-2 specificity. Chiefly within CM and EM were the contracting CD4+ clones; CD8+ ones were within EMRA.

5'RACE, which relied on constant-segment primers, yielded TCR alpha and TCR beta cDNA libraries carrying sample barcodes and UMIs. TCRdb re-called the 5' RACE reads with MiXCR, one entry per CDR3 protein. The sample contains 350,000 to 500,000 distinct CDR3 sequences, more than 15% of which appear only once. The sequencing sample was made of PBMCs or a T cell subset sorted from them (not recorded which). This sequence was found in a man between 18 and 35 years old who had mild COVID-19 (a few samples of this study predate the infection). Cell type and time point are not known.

CDR3 bases: TGTGCCAGCAGCTCCACAGCAGGCTCCTACGAGCAGTACTTC. Its translation: CASSSTAGSYEQYF. The genes are TRBV7-2 and TRBJ2-7; D unresolved. CDR3 length: 14 amino acids. The germline V and J ends were trimmed by 4 bases and 0 bases, with 10 bases remaining between them. Germline V gene lookup returns CDR1 SGHTA and CDR2 FQGNSA.